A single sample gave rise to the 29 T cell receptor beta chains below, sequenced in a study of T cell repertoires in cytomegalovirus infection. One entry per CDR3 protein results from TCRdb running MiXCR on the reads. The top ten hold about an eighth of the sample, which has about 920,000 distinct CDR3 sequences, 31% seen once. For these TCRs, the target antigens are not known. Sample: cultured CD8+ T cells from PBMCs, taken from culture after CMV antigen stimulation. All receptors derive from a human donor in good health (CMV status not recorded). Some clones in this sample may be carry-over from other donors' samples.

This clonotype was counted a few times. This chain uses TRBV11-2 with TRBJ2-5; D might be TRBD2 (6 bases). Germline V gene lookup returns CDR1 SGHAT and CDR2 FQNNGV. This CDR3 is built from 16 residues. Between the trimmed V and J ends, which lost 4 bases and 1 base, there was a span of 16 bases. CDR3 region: CASSYGRGLTQETQYF. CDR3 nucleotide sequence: TGTGCCAGCAGCTATGGCCGGGGGTTAACCCAAGAGACCCAGTACTTC.

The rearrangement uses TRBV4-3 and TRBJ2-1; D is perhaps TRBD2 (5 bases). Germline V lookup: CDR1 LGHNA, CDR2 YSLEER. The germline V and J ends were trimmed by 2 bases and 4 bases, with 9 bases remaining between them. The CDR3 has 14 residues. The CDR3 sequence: CASSQRSGYNEQFF. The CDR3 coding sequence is TGCGCCAGCAGCCAAAGGAGCGGATACAATGAGCAGTTCTTC.

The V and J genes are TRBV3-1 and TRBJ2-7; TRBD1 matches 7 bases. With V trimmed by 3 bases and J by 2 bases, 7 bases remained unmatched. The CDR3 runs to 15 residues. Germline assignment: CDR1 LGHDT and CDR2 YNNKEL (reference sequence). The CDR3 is CASSHGVDRAYEQYV. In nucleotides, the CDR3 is TGTGCCAGCAGCCATGGTGTCGACAGGGCCTACGAGCAGTACGTC.

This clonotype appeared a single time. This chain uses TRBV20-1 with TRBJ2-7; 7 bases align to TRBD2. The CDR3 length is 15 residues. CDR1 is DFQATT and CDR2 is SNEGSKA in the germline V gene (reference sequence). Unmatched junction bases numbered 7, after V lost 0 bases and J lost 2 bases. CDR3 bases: TGCAGTGCTAGAGATGGCCCGGGACTACCCTACGAGCAGTACTTC. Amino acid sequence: CSARDGPGLPYEQYF.

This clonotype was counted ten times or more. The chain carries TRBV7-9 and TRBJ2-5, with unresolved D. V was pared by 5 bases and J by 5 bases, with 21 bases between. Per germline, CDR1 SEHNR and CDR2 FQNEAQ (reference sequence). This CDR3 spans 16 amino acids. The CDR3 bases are TGTGCCAGCAGCCCACCCCTTAAAGAGGAACTGGAGACCCAGTACTTC. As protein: CASSPPLKEELETQYF.

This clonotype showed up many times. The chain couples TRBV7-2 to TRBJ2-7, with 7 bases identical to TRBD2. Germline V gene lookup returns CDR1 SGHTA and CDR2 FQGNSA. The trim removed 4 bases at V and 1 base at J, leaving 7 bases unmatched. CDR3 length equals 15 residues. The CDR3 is CASSSSVGGSYEQYF. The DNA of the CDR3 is TGTGCCAGCAGCTCGTCTGTCGGGGGGTCCTACGAGCAGTACTTC.

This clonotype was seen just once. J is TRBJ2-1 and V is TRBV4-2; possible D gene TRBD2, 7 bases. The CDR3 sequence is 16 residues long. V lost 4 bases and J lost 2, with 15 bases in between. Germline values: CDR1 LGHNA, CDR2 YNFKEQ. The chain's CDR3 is CASSPGGGGPYNEQFF. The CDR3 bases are TGTGCCAGCAGCCCAGGTGGGGGGGGCCCCTACAATGAGCAGTTCTTC.

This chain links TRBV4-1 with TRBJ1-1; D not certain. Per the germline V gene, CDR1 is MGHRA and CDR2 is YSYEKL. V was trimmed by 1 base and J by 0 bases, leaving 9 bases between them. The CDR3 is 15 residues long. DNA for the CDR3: TGCGCCAGCAGCCAAGTAGGGCGTCTGAACACTGAAGCTTTCTTT. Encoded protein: CASSQVGRLNTEAFF.

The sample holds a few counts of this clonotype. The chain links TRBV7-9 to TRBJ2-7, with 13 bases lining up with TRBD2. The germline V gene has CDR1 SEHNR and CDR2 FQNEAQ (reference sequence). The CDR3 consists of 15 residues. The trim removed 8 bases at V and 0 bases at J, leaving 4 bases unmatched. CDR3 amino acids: CASGLAGAFSYEQYF. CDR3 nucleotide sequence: TGTGCCAGCGGACTAGCGGGGGCCTTCTCCTACGAGCAGTACTTC.

The CDR3: CASSLQGEAGYTF. CDR3 DNA sequence: TGTGCCAGCAGTTTACAAGGGGAGGCTGGCTACACCTTC. V and J are TRBV27 and TRBJ1-2; TRBD1 might be the D (5 bases). Germline CDR1 is MNHEY and CDR2 is SMNVEV (reference sequence). V dropped 2 bases and J dropped 7 bases, with 11 bases sitting between them. The length of the CDR3 is 13 residues.

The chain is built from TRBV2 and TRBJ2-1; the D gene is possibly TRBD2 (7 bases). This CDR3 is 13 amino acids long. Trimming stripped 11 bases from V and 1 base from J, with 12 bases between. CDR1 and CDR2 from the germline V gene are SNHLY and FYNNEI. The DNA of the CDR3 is TGTGCCGGGGAGGGGGTATCCTACAATGAGCAGTTCTTC. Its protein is CAGEGVSYNEQFF.

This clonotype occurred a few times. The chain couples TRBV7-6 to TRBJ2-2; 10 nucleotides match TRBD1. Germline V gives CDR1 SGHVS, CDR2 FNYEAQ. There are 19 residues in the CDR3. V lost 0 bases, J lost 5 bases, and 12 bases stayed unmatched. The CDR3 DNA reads TGTGCCAGCAGCTTAGCGCCTCCGTGGACAGGGGGGAAGACCGGGGAGCTGTTTTTT. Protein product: CASSLAPPWTGGKTGELFF.

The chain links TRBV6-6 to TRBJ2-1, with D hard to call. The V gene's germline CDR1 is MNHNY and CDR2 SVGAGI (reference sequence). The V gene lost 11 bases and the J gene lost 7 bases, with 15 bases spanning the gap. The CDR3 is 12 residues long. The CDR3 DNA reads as TGTGCCGCGACCGTAACTGGAAATGAGCAGTTCTTC. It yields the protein CAATVTGNEQFF.

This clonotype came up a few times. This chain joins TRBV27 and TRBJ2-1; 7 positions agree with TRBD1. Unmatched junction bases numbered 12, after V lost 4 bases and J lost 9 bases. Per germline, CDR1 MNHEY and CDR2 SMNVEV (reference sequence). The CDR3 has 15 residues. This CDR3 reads CASSYRPQTGTEQFF. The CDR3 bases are TGTGCCAGCAGTTACCGCCCCCAGACAGGGACTGAGCAGTTCTTC.

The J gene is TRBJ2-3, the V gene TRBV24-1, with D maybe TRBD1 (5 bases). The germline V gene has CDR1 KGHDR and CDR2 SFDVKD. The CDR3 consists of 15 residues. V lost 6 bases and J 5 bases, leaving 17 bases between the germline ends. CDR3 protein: CATSSTAQDGDTQYF. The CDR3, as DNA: TGTGCCACCAGTTCTACGGCACAGGATGGAGATACGCAGTATTTT.

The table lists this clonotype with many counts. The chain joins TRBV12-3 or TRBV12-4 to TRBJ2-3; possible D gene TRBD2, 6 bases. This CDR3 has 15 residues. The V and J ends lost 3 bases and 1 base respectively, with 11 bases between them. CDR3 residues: CASSFGGAGTDTQYF. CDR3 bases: TGTGCCAGCAGTTTTGGAGGGGCGGGCACAGATACGCAGTATTTT.

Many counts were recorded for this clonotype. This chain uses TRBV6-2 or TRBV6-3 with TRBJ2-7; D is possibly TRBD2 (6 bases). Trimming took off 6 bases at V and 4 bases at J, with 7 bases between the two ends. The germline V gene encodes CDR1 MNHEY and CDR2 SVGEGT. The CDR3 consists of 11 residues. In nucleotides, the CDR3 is TGTGCCAGCAGCGGGAGTTACGAGCAGTACGTC. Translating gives CASSGSYEQYV.

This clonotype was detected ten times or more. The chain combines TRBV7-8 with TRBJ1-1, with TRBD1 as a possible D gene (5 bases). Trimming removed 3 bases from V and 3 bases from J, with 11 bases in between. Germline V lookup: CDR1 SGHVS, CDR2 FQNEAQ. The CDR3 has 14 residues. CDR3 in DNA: TGTGCCAGCAGCTTGACGACAGCGGACACTGAAGCTTTCTTT. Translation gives CASSLTTADTEAFF.

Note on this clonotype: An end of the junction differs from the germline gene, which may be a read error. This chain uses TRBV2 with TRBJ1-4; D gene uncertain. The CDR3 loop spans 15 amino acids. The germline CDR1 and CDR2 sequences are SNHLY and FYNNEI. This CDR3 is CASREGLAVNEKLFF. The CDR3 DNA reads TGTGCCAGCAGGGAAGGATTGGCGGTTAATGAAAAACTGTTTTTT.

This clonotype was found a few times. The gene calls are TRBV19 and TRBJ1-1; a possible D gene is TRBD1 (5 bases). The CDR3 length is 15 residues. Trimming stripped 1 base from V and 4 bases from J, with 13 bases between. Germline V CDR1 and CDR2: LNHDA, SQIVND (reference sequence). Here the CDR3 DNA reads TGTGCCAGTAGTATAGCGCTCAGGGAGACCACTGAAGCTTTCTTT. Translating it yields CASSIALRETTEAFF.

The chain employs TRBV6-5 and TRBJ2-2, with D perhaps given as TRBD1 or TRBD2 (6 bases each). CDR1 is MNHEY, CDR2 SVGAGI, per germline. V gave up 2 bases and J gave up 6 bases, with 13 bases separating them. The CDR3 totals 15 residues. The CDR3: CASSYARGRAGELFF. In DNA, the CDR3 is TGTGCCAGCAGTTACGCTCGGGGGCGGGCCGGGGAGCTGTTTTTT.

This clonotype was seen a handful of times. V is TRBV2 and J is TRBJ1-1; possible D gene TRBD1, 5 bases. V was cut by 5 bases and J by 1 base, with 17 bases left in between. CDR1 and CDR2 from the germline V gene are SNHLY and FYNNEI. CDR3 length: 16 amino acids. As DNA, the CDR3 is TGTGCCAGCAGTCCTTCTTGGGGGGGGGGGAACACTGAAGCTTTCTTT. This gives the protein CASSPSWGGGNTEAFF.

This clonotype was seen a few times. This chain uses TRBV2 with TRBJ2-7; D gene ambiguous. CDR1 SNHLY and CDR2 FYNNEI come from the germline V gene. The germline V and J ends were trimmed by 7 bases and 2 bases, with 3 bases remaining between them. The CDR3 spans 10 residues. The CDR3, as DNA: TGTGCCAGCACTACCTACGAGCAGTACTTC. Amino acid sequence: CASTTYEQYF.

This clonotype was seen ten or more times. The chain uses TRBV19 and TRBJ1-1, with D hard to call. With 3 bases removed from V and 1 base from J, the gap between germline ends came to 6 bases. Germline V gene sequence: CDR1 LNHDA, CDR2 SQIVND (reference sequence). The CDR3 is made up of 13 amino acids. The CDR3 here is CASSISQNTEAFF. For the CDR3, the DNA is TGTGCCAGTAGTATTTCCCAGAACACTGAAGCTTTCTTT.

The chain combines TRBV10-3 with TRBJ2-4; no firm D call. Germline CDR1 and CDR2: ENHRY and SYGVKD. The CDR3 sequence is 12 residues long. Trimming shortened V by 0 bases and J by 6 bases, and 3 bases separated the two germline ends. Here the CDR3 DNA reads TGTGCCATCAGTGAGTCTGGAAACATTCAGTACTTC. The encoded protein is CAISESGNIQYF.

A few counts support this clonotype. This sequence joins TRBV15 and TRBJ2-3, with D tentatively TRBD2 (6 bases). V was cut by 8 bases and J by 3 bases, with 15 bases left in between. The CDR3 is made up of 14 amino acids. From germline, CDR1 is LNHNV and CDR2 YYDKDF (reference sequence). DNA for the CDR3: TGTGCCACCGGCTTGGGGGGTTGGACAGATACGCAGTATTTT. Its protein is CATGLGGWTDTQYF.

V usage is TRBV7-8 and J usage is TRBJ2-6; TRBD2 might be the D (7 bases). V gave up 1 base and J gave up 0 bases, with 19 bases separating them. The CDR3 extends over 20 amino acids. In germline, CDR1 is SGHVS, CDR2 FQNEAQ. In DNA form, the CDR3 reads TGTGCCAGCAGCTTAGGTGTCAGGGGAGGGAGCAACTCTGGGGCCAACGTCCTGACTTTC. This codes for CASSLGVRGGSNSGANVLTF. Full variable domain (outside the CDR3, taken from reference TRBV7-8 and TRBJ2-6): GAGVSQSPRYKVAKRGQDVALRCDPISGHVSLFWYQQALGQGPEFLTYFQNEAQLDKSGLPSDRFFAERPEGSVSTLKIQRTQQEDSAVYLCASSLGVRGGSNSGANVLTFGAGSRLTVL.

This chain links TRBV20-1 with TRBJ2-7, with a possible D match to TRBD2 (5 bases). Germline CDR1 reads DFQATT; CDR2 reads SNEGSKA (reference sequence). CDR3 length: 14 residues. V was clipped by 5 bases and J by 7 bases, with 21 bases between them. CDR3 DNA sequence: TGCAGTGCTTCTTCGGCAGACTCACGGGGAGAGCAGTACGTC. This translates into CSASSADSRGEQYV.

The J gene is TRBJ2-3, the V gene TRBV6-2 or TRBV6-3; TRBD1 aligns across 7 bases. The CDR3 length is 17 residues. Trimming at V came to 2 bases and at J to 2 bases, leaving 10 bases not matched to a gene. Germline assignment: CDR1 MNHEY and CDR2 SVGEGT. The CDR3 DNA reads TGTGCCAGCAGTTACGGGCCCGGACAGGCCTTCACAGATACGCAGTATTTT. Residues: CASSYGPGQAFTDTQYF.